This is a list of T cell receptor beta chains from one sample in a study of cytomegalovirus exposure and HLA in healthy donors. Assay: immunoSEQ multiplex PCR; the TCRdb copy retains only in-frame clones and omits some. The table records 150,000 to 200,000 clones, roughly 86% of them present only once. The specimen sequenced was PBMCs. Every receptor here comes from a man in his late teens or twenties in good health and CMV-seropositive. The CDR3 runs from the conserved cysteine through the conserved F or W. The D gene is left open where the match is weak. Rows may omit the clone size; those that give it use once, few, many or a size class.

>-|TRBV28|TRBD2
CASSFGTSDHNEQFF
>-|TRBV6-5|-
CASSRQVYSGNTIYF
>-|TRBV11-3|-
CASSLDNRSVGYTF
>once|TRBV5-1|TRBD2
CASSLTPTSGSRNTQYF
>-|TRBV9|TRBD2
CASSLAGGEYNEQFF
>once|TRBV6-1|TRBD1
CASSEEVGTGSNEQFF
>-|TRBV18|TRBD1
CASSPREQGWAEAFF
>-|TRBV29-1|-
CSESGTGGGTQYF
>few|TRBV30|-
CAWSVGVPDTQYF
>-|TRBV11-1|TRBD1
CASSLADRGEQFF
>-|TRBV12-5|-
CASGLPLGKRYNEQFF
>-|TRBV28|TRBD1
CASRWTGDITF
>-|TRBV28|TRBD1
CASSGGQGGQGTF
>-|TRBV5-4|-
CASSLDGLAKNIQYF
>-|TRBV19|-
CASSITDRSTDTQYF
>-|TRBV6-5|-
CASSSRDYNEQFF
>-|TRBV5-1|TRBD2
CASSLAAGLAEVNEQFF
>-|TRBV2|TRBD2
CASRRLAGKQYF
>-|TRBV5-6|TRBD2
CASSSTRTSVGVNEQFF
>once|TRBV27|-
CASSSRGARTGELFF
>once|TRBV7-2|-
CASSLYRDAEAFF
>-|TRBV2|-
CASSLQGSPYNEQFF
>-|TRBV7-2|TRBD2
CASSLARLAGGTDTQYF